This paragraph reports one TCR beta chain. The entry originates in a study of blood T cell repertoires in COVID-19. Study summary: Sites across the United States, Italy and Spain contributed samples from acute and convalescent COVID-19. From T cells, B-cell-depleted T cells, or PBMCs came the material, which was cDNA or gDNA.

The repertoire was sequenced with immunoSEQ multiplex PCR; TCRdb's copy has only in-frame clones and lacks some. This sample has roughly 480,000 clones, with 75% to 90% found just once. Followed longitudinally, the Seattle patients had been enrolled during active infection. This CDR3 has 16 residues. The V gene lost 3 bases and the J gene lost 3 bases, with 19 bases spanning the gap. Germline CDR1 is SGHDT and CDR2 is YYEEEE. The TCR was taken from a man aged 18 to 30 with COVID-19, enrolled during active disease. Sequencing input: peripheral blood. J is TRBJ2-7 and V is TRBV5-6; TRBD2 might be the D (6 bases). The CDR3 loop reads CASSSETGTASYEQYF. The DNA for the CDR3 is TGTGCCAGCAGCTCGGAAACCGGGACTGCCAGCTACGAGCAGTACTTC.